This T cell receptor beta chain derives from a study of T cell responses to AZD1222 COVID-19 vaccine. TCRdb's table, derived via immunoSEQ multiplex PCR, lists solely in-frame clones and lacks some. The data hold roughly 140,000 clones, with around 88% observed a single time. CDR1 SGHTA and CDR2 FQGNSA come from the germline V gene. This CDR3 comprises 14 residues. V shed 6 bases and J shed 0 bases, with 9 bases lying between them. Findings of the study overall: The study found Spike-specific TCR breadth and depth rose after two AZD1222 doses. White British ancestry dominated among donors, who included more females, and clonal diversity was possibly underestimated. Vaccine-associated CD4 TCRs spanned spike, dominant at 160-218 and 743-854.

Concerning this clone itself: The target antigen is unknown.

The chain carries TRBV7-2 and TRBJ2-1; a weak D match, TRBD1 (6 bases). The source is an adult in good health. This sample comprised peripheral blood, obtained on day 0 of AZD1222 vaccination. CDR3 nucleotide sequence: TGTGCCAGCAGTACAGGGAGCTCCTACAATGAGCAGTTCTTC. Encoded protein: CASSTGSSYNEQFF.